Listed here are 11 T cell receptor beta chains from one sample, sequenced in a study of identical twins. MiXCR, applied by TCRdb to the 5' RACE reads, yields one record per CDR3 protein. This sample has some 260,000 distinct CDR3 sequences, with over 13% found just once. Sequenced sample: memory (CD45RO+) T cells sorted from blood. The source is a woman in her late teens or twenties in good health.

This clonotype occurred many times. This chain joins TRBV5-5 and TRBJ2-1, with D maybe TRBD1 (6 bases). The CDR3 is made up of 14 amino acids. CDR1 SGHKS and CDR2 YYEKEE come from the germline V gene (reference sequence). V shed 4 bases and J shed 2 bases, with 10 bases lying between them. The CDR3 loop reads CASSHRDTYNEQFF. The CDR3 region has the DNA TGTGCCAGCAGCCACCGGGACACCTACAATGAGCAGTTCTTC.

In this sample, this clonotype turned up many times. The CDR3 here is CASSLDWTNNYGYTF. The CDR3, as DNA: TGTGCCAGCAGCTTGGACTGGACAAATAACTATGGCTACACCTTC. The chain has TRBV5-6 and TRBJ1-2; D might be TRBD1 (5 bases). The CDR3 is 15 amino acids. Germline lookup yields CDR1 SGHDT and CDR2 YYEEEE. V lost 0 bases, J lost 1 base, and 10 bases lay in between.

This clonotype was recorded a few times. The chain carries TRBV6-1 and TRBJ2-1, with TRBD2 matching 9 bases. Germline lookup yields CDR1 MNHNS and CDR2 SASEGT. The V segment lost 3 bases and the J segment 7 bases; nucleotides outside the gene matches: 4. The CDR3 covers 14 residues. The CDR3 nucleotides read TGTGCCAGCAGTGAGGGACTAGCAAGAAATGAGCAGTTCTTC. Encoded protein: CASSEGLARNEQFF.

This clonotype showed up just a few times. This CDR3 is CASSLTTDLAKNIQYF. The CDR3 DNA reads TGCGCCAGCAGCTTAACAACCGATCTAGCCAAAAACATTCAGTACTTC. V and J are TRBV5-1 and TRBJ2-4; D remains ambiguous. Germline V lookup: CDR1 SGHRS, CDR2 YFSETQ. V shed 2 bases and J shed 0 bases, with 12 bases lying between them. This CDR3 spans 16 amino acids.

This clonotype was picked up a small number of times. The rearrangement uses TRBV18 and TRBJ2-6, with unresolved D. CDR3 length: 15 residues. Germline assignment: CDR1 KGHSH and CDR2 LQKENI. Trimming removed 3 bases from V and 4 bases from J, with 10 bases in between. The CDR3 DNA reads as TGTGCCAGCTCACCGCCTATCGCAGGGGCCAACGTCCTGACTTTC. It yields the protein CASSPPIAGANVLTF.

CDR3 region: CSVERDVSTDTQYF. For the CDR3, the DNA is TGCAGCGTTGAACGGGACGTAAGCACAGATACGCAGTATTTT. The genes are TRBV29-1 and TRBJ2-3, with D perhaps matching TRBD1 or TRBD2 (5 bases each). The germline V gene has CDR1 SQVTM and CDR2 ANQGSEA. The CDR3 covers 14 residues. Trimming removed 2 bases from V and 0 bases from J, with 9 bases in between.

The gene calls are TRBV5-1 and TRBJ2-3; TRBD1 aligns across 7 bases. With 0 bases clipped from V and 4 bases from J, the junction kept 5 bases outside the gene matches. This CDR3 has 15 amino acids. CDR1 is SGHRS, CDR2 YFSETQ, per germline. The chain's CDR3 is CASSLARRGPDTQYF. The CDR3, as DNA: TGCGCCAGCAGCTTGGCCAGAAGGGGGCCAGATACGCAGTATTTT.

This clonotype was counted only a few times. The chain employs TRBV7-7 and TRBJ2-3; D is perhaps TRBD2 (5 bases). Deletions cut 1 base from V and 2 bases from J, with 10 bases between. Germline V gene lookup returns CDR1 SSHAT and CDR2 FNYEAQ (reference sequence). This CDR3 contains 15 residues. The CDR3 bases are TGTGCCAGCAGCTTAGGCGGGTCCTACACAGATACGCAGTATTTT. The encoded protein is CASSLGGSYTDTQYF.

The chain links TRBV15 to TRBJ2-1, with D possibly matching TRBD2 (6 bases). The ends were cut back, 3 bases at V and 3 bases at J, with 15 bases in the middle. From germline, CDR1 is LNHNV and CDR2 YYDKDF (reference sequence). The CDR3 is 16 amino acids. CDR3 sequence reads: CATSRVSGSYYNEQFF. The CDR3 DNA is TGTGCCACCAGCAGGGTTAGCGGTAGCTACTACAATGAGCAGTTCTTC.

This rearrangement joins TRBV20-1 to TRBJ2-3; 8 nucleotides line up with TRBD2. Germline V gene sequence: CDR1 DFQATT, CDR2 SNEGSKA (reference sequence). V shed 8 bases and J 0 bases; nucleotides not matched to a gene: 10. The CDR3 is 15 amino acids. As DNA, the CDR3 is TGCAGTCCCGGGACTAGACTTACTAGCACAGATACGCAGTATTTT. Translating it yields CSPGTRLTSTDTQYF.

This clonotype was seen a few times. The chain has TRBV7-2 and TRBJ2-2, with 9 bases aligning to TRBD2. Germline trimming cut 8 bases from V and 6 bases from J; bases unmatched to any gene: 10. There are 15 residues in the CDR3. The germline CDR1 and CDR2 sequences are SGHTA and FQGNSA. This chain's CDR3 is CASRLGGGVPGELFF. The CDR3 coding sequence is TGTGCCAGCCGCCTAGGCGGGGGGGTCCCCGGGGAGCTGTTTTTT.